Each of the 30 T cell receptor beta chains below was sequenced from the same sample in a study of T cells expressing NK-cell markers. TCRdb re-called the 5' RACE reads, yielding one record per CDR3 amino acid sequence without DNA. This sample's table has about 150,000 distinct CDR3 sequences. Material for sequencing was blood T cells: a sorted CD56 or NKG2C T cell subset, CD4+ or CD8+ T cells, or bulk PBMC T cells (not recorded which). Receptors were obtained from a woman aged 50 to 60 in good health.

The V and J genes are TRBV12-3 or TRBV12-4 and TRBJ1-1; TCRdb gives TRBD1 as the D gene, but with no DNA this cannot be confirmed. This CDR3 comprises 14 residues. CDR3 sequence reads: CASTTGQANTEAFF.

This sequence joins TRBV7-8 and TRBJ2-3; lacking DNA, the TRBD2 call made by TCRdb goes unchecked. Germline CDR1 SGHVS, CDR2 FQNEAQ. This CDR3 comprises 16 residues. This chain's CDR3 is CASSSAGEASTDTQYF.

The V gene is TRBV9, the J gene TRBJ2-7; the TCRdb D gene call, TRBD1, has no DNA to confirm it. Germline loops: CDR1 SGDLS, CDR2 YYNGEE. There are 15 residues in the CDR3. The CDR3 region is CASSVNPGWGNEQYF.

The chain recombines TRBV12-3 or TRBV12-4 with TRBJ2-1. CDR3 size: 13 residues. CDR3 loop: CASSRASYNEQFF.

CDR3 amino acids: CASSIRLAGGDEQFF. The V and J genes are TRBV19 and TRBJ2-1; TCRdb reports TRBD2, a call that lacks DNA to check it against. The germline gives CDR1 LNHDA, CDR2 SQIVND (reference sequence). The CDR3 contains 15 residues.

This chain connects TRBV11-3 to TRBJ2-7; TCRdb picks TRBD1, but there is no DNA to check that call. There are 13 residues in the CDR3. Germline V CDR1 and CDR2: SGHNT, YENEEA. Here the CDR3 reads CASSLVTGVEQYF.

The CDR3 reads CASSSKGQGRETQYF. V usage is TRBV27 and J usage is TRBJ2-5; no DNA is available, so the TRBD1 call from TCRdb remains unchecked. The CDR3 totals 15 residues. CDR1 and CDR2 from the germline V gene are MNHEY and SMNVEV (reference sequence).

V and J are TRBV11-2 and TRBJ2-1; the TRBD2 assignment by TCRdb is unverifiable without DNA. CDR3 length: 13 amino acids. CDR1 and CDR2 (germline): SGHAT, FQNNGV. This chain's CDR3 is CASSTPGLADQFF.

This rearrangement joins TRBV12-3 or TRBV12-4 to TRBJ1-4. CDR3 size: 14 residues. The CDR3 sequence: CASSSGPFNEKLFF.

V usage is TRBV30 and J usage is TRBJ2-5; TCRdb selects TRBD2, and the lack of DNA leaves this call unchecked. CDR1 and CDR2 from the germline V gene are GTSNPN and SVGIG (reference sequence). The CDR3 is made up of 12 amino acids. Here the CDR3 reads CAWKGLPETQYF.

V usage is TRBV7-2 and J usage is TRBJ2-3; TCRdb picks TRBD2, but there is no DNA to check that call. This CDR3 is built from 16 residues. CDR1 is SGHTA, CDR2 FQGNSA, per germline. CDR3 residues: CASSLAPGGPGDTQYF. Full variable domain (outside the CDR3, taken from reference TRBV7-2 and TRBJ2-3): GAGVSQSPSNKVTEKGKDVELRCDPISGHTALYWYRQSLGQGLEFLIYFQGNSAPDKSGLPSDRFSAERTGGSVSTLTIQRTQQEDSAVYLCASSLAPGGPGDTQYFGPGTRLTVL.

The V call is TRBV7-8, the J call TRBJ1-1. CDR1 and CDR2 from the germline V gene are SGHVS and FQNEAQ. The CDR3 consists of 14 residues. The CDR3: CASSLWDRNTEAFF.

This chain uses TRBV27 with TRBJ2-2; as DNA is missing, the TRBD1 call by TCRdb cannot be tested. The CDR3 extends over 14 amino acids. In germline, CDR1 is MNHEY, CDR2 SMNVEV (reference sequence). The CDR3 region is CASSLGVGPGELFF.

CDR3 loop: CASSPRWGYEQYF. This chain uses TRBV7-9 with TRBJ2-7; TCRdb gives TRBD1 as the D gene, but with no DNA this cannot be confirmed. Germline CDR1 and CDR2: SEHNR and FQNEAQ (reference sequence). The CDR3 spans 13 residues.

The chain joins TRBV10-3 to TRBJ2-1; with no DNA, the TCRdb D assignment of TRBD1 cannot be verified. This CDR3 is 17 amino acids long. Germline assignment: CDR1 ENHRY and CDR2 SYGVKD. The CDR3 spells CAIRGNVRDIPYNEQFF.

The chain links TRBV3-1 to TRBJ2-5; no DNA is available, so the TRBD1 call from TCRdb remains unchecked. The germline V gene encodes CDR1 LGHDT and CDR2 YNNKEL (reference sequence). The CDR3 is 16 amino acids. Here the CDR3 reads CASSQDMGTVRETQYF.

J is TRBJ2-1 and V is TRBV6-4; as DNA is missing, the TRBD1 call by TCRdb cannot be tested. The CDR3 has 14 amino acids. Per germline, CDR1 MRHNA and CDR2 SNTAGT. The CDR3 is CASTLRPGVDEQFF.

The rearrangement uses TRBV19 and TRBJ1-5; TCRdb's D call, TRBD1, is unchecked because there is no DNA. CDR1 LNHDA and CDR2 SQIVND come from the germline V gene (reference sequence). The CDR3 runs to 14 residues. Here the CDR3 reads CASTIQDFNQPQHF.

This rearrangement joins TRBV23-1 to TRBJ2-4. TRBV23-1 is sorted into the ORF group, with uncertain function. The CDR3 sequence is 12 residues long. CDR3 in amino acids: CASKIKINIQYF.

V is TRBV5-6 and J is TRBJ1-4; as DNA is missing, the TRBD1 call by TCRdb cannot be tested. CDR1 SGHDT and CDR2 YYEEEE come from the germline V gene. The CDR3 covers 15 residues. CDR3 residues: CASSRDREEYEKLFF.

The chain combines TRBV7-9 with TRBJ2-1; as DNA is missing, the TRBD1 call by TCRdb cannot be tested. The CDR3 sequence is 15 residues long. Germline CDR1 SEHNR, CDR2 FQNEAQ (reference sequence). The CDR3 spells CASSMGPSSYNEQFF.

The J gene is TRBJ1-2, the V gene TRBV10-3; the TCRdb D gene call, TRBD1, has no DNA to confirm it. Germline CDR1 reads ENHRY; CDR2 reads SYGVKD. There are 15 residues in the CDR3. The CDR3 spells CAISDQTGGVYGYTF.

This chain joins TRBV7-9 and TRBJ1-2. The V gene's germline CDR1 is SEHNR and CDR2 FQNEAQ (reference sequence). CDR3 size: 14 residues. CDR3 amino acids: CASSLVGTNYGYTF.

The chain employs TRBV14 and TRBJ2-3; TCRdb selects TRBD1, and the lack of DNA leaves this call unchecked. CDR3 length: 19 amino acids. Germline CDR1 is SGHDN and CDR2 is FVKESK. CDR3 region: CASSPLGRGQAGTGDTQYF.

The CDR3 region is CASSVSGSTYNEQFF. V is TRBV9 and J is TRBJ2-1. The CDR3 runs to 15 residues. Germline loops: CDR1 SGDLS, CDR2 YYNGEE.

The chain recombines TRBV11-3 with TRBJ2-1. This CDR3 comprises 14 residues. CDR1 and CDR2 from the germline V gene are SGHNT and YENEEA. The CDR3 spells CASSSRIGVGEQFF.

The chain carries TRBV4-2 and TRBJ1-1. CDR3 length: 17 amino acids. Germline V CDR1 and CDR2: LGHNA, YNFKEQ. CDR3 protein: CASSQDSSGPTLHEAFF.

This rearrangement joins TRBV18 to TRBJ1-2; checking the TCRdb D call of TRBD1 is not possible without DNA. Germline V CDR1 and CDR2: KGHSH, LQKENI. There are 17 residues in the CDR3. This CDR3 reads CASSPIGAGYANYGYTF.

CDR3 in amino acids: CASSATGGYETQYF. The V gene is TRBV9, the J gene TRBJ2-5; as DNA is missing, the TRBD1 call by TCRdb cannot be tested. The CDR3 has 14 amino acids. Germline loops: CDR1 SGDLS, CDR2 YYNGEE.

This chain links TRBV6-5 with TRBJ2-1; TCRdb indicates TRBD2, and absent DNA this call remains unverified. CDR3 length: 15 amino acids. The germline gives CDR1 MNHEY, CDR2 SVGAGI. The chain's CDR3 is CASSPSGFTYNEQFF.